The source of this T cell receptor (beta chain) is a study of blood T cell repertoires in COVID-19 (dated by TCRdb to 2018 to 2020). In terms of the full investigation: Collaborator samples came from the United States, Italy and Spain and covered acute and convalescent phases of COVID-19. The material from the prospective study consisted of cDNA or gDNA derived from T cells, B-cell-depleted T cells, or PBMCs. HLA class I and class II types, where available, came from metadata supplied by the sample provider rather than from assay-based typing. The sample metadata nearly always contained a de-identified subject ID, COVID-19 status, age in years and sex. The repertoires were made available in a free public database intended to serve as a resource for research on the immune response to SARS-CoV-2. Subjects who had been exposed to COVID-19, were actively infected with it, or had recovered from it provided the deeply sampled blood TCRbeta repertoires that made up the dataset. Samples were obtained from the ongoing ImmuneRACE study (first 160 participants) and from 950 to 1,500 subjects provided by 6 global collaborators. Findings and caveats that apply to the study as a whole: The amount of clinical and demographic metadata varied by source and participant and was provided uncurated.

On this clone: The antigen this receptor binds is unknown. The record has no base qualities; no much larger clone is one base away.

Ends trimmed: V by 5 bases, J by 7 bases; bases unmatched to a gene: 7. The CDR3 has 15 amino acids, counting the end cysteine and phenylalanine. Solely the CDR3 DNA is kept, with 45 bases framed from the first base. Based on the germline V gene (reference sequence), the CDR1 and CDR2 sequences are LNHNV and YYDKDF. The immunoSEQ Assay, a bias-controlled multiplex PCR, was used to amplify TCRbeta CDR3 regions from genomic DNA. Concerning the study's data processing: The number of nucleated cells in each sample was estimated by amplification of reference gene primers within the assay. To quantify the absolute abundance of each unique TCRbeta CDR3 rearrangement, sequence reads were collapsed and filtered. For each sample, productive Simpson clonality was calculated as the square root of Simpson's diversity index across productive rearrangements. Drawn from immuneACCESS, this table holds only the in-frame rearrangements with V and J called that TCRdb kept. Clones are partly lost; checked studies trace under half to an unresolved V gene and leave the rest unexplained. V and J calls plus clone size are reproduced from that table; the DNA served to infer D and trimming. The sample table shows approximately 150,000 clones, and roughly nine tenths are seen once. About 3.9% of the sample is held by the ten biggest clonotypes.

The collaborating institutions used their own protocols to collect whole blood in K2EDTA tubes. For TCRbeta analysis, collaborator samples were shipped as frozen whole blood, as isolated PBMCs, or as DNA extracted from either sample type. The sequenced sample was peripheral blood. The rearrangement joined TRBV15 to TRBJ1-4, with 10 junctional bases fitting TRBD1. This TCR was sampled from a woman in her sixties or seventies with acute or convalescent COVID-19. DNA sequence: TGTGCCACCAGCTGGGGGGGACAGGGGTCTGAAAAACTGTTTTTT. This gives the protein CATSWGGQGSEKLFF.